The rows below give T cell receptor beta chains drawn from one sample of a study of spatial heterogeneity in lung cancer. TCRdb ran MiXCR on the 5' RACE reads and lists one entry per CDR3 protein. The sample lists about 82,000 distinct CDR3 sequences; roughly 12% were seen once. The material was PBMCs, obtained at surgery. The receptor set was obtained from a male donor with early-stage non-small cell lung cancer. CDR3s include the opening cysteine and the closing phenylalanine or tryptophan. D genes are given only for firm matches. Expanded clones are given a class, and other clones once, few, many or no size at all.

size	V	J	D	DNA	CDR3
.	TRBV21-1	TRBJ2-7	.	TGTGCCAGCCGGGTTAAGTCCGCCTACGAGCAGTACTTC	CASRVKSAYEQYF
few	TRBV3-1	TRBJ2-1	TRBD1	TGTGCCAGCAGCCCCGGGACAGGGGGTACGGATGAGCAGTTCTTC	CASSPGTGGTDEQFF
.	TRBV3-1	TRBJ2-5	.	TGTGCCAGCAGCCAAAGAGGTCTCGGCCAAGAGACCCAGTACTTC	CASSQRGLGQETQYF
.	TRBV20-1	TRBJ1-1	TRBD1	TGCAGTCAAACTCTTTACCGGGACAGGGAATGGGGACGGAACACTGAAGCTTTCTTT	CSQTLYRDREWGRNTEAFF
.	TRBV6-5	TRBJ2-5	TRBD2	TGTGCCAGCAGGATTAGCGGGAGCCAGTGGGAGACCCAGTACTTC	CASRISGSQWETQYF
few	TRBV2	TRBJ2-2	TRBD1	TGTGCCAGCAGGGGGACAGGGTTGAACACCGGGGAGCTGTTTTTT	CASRGTGLNTGELFF
many	TRBV3-1	TRBJ1-2	TRBD1	TGTGCCAGCAGCCCTTATGACAGGGCCTATGGCTACACCTTC	CASSPYDRAYGYTF
many	TRBV10-1	TRBJ2-5	.	TGCGCCAGCAGTGAACCTGGAGAGACCCAGTACTTC	CASSEPGETQYF
few	TRBV29-1	TRBJ1-5	.	TGCAGCGTTGCATTGGGTGGCAGAGGCAATCAGCCCCAGCATTTT	CSVALGGRGNQPQHF
.	TRBV7-9	TRBJ2-3	TRBD1	TGTGCCAGCAGCCCCACCCAGGGGGTCAGCACAGATACGCAGTATTTT	CASSPTQGVSTDTQYF
few	TRBV6-5	TRBJ1-1	.	TGTGCCAGCACCCTGGACAGCCTAGGAGGGAACACTGAAGCTTTCTTT	CASTLDSLGGNTEAFF
many	TRBV12-3/TRBV12-4	TRBJ2-2	.	TGTGCCAGCAGTTTTTCCACTGGGACCGGGGAGCTGTTTTTT	CASSFSTGTGELFF